The 9 T cell receptor beta chains below all came from one sample that was sequenced in a study of CD8+CD57+ T cells in acquired aplastic anemia. The use of genomic DNA as template underpinned the TCR beta VDJ and CDR3 profiling. TCRdb analysed the reads with MiXCR anew, one entry per CDR3 protein. This sample has 150,000 to 200,000 distinct CDR3 sequences; 40% to 55% occur once, and the top ten carry 8.5% to 10%. By flow cytometry, patients selected for sequencing had shown an expansion of CD8+CD57+ cells. The sample comprised sorted CD4+, CD8+, or CD8+CD57+ T cells (not recorded which) from PBMCs. The receptors were gathered from a human donor with aplastic anemia.

This clonotype was counted between two and nine times. The CDR3 loop is CASSSRQGTEAFF. In nucleotides, the CDR3 is TGCGCCAGCAGCTCTAGACAGGGGACTGAAGCTTTCTTT. The rearrangement uses TRBV5-1 and TRBJ1-1; 8 nucleotides line up with TRBD1. The length of the CDR3 is 13 residues. Trimming at V came to 3 bases and at J to 5 bases, leaving 3 bases not matched to a gene. The V gene's germline CDR1 is SGHRS and CDR2 YFSETQ.

The V gene is TRBV20-1, the J gene TRBJ2-1; D is unclear. The germline V and J ends were trimmed by 6 bases and 7 bases, with 19 bases remaining between them. CDR1 and CDR2 from the germline V gene are DFQATT and SNEGSKA (reference sequence). This CDR3 comprises 14 residues. The CDR3, as DNA: TGCAGTGCGTGCCCCACCGGAAGACGGAATGAGCAGTTCTTC. Its protein product is CSACPTGRRNEQFF.

The chain employs TRBV7-8 and TRBJ1-5; no definite D call. This CDR3 is 12 amino acids long. Trimming left V 5 bases short and J 9 bases short, with 11 bases between. Germline V gene data show CDR1 as SGHVS and CDR2 as FQNEAQ. The CDR3 DNA follows: TGTGCCAGCAGCGAAGTGTCAGGGCCCCAGCATTTT. It is translated as CASSEVSGPQHF. Combining the CDR3 with reference TRBV7-8 and TRBJ1-5 gives the whole variable domain GAGVSQSPRYKVAKRGQDVALRCDPISGHVSLFWYQQALGQGPEFLTYFQNEAQLDKSGLPSDRFFAERPEGSVSTLKIQRTQQEDSAVYLCASSEVSGPQHFGDGTRLSIL.

This clonotype was counted between two and nine times. V and J are TRBV4-2 and TRBJ2-2; 7 bases align to TRBD2. Germline CDR1 is LGHNA and CDR2 is YNFKEQ. Losses at the gene ends were 1 base for V and 4 bases for J; bases not matched to a gene: 12. CDR3 length equals 18 residues. The CDR3 DNA follows: TGTGCCAGCAGCCAAGGAGCTAGCGGCGCCCGAGGCACCGGGGAGCTGTTTTTT. Translation: CASSQGASGARGTGELFF.

The chain employs TRBV9 and TRBJ2-5, with 9 bases lining up with TRBD2. With V trimmed by 2 bases and J by 5 bases, 4 bases remained unmatched. This CDR3 has 14 residues. Germline loops: CDR1 SGDLS, CDR2 YYNGEE. The CDR3 coding sequence is TGTGCCAGCAGCGTGGGACTAGCAGAGGAGACCCAGTACTTC. Its translation is CASSVGLAEETQYF.

The chain recombines TRBV25-1 with TRBJ2-7; D is unresolved. Trimming took off 3 bases at V and 3 bases at J, with 3 bases between the two ends. Germline CDR1 is MGHDK and CDR2 is SYGVNS. The CDR3 is made up of 11 amino acids. The CDR3 bases are TGTGCCAGCAGTGACGACTACGAGCAGTACTTC. Its protein product is CASSDDYEQYF.

The V call is TRBV5-4, the J call TRBJ2-2; D gene ambiguous. Germline lookup yields CDR1 SGHNT and CDR2 YYREEE (reference sequence). V lost 4 bases and J 4 bases, leaving 17 bases between the germline ends. The CDR3 totals 16 residues. CDR3 residues: CASSTRNLQRTGELFF. The CDR3 coding sequence is TGTGCCAGCAGCACCCGGAACCTACAGCGCACCGGGGAGCTGTTTTTT.

In its sample, this clonotype was seen a few times. The chain carries TRBV24-1 and TRBJ2-3; D uncertain. Germline V lookup: CDR1 KGHDR, CDR2 SFDVKD. Trimming left V 5 bases short and J 0 bases short, with 8 bases between. There are 14 residues in the CDR3. CDR3 sequence (DNA): TGTGCCACCAGTGGGTCGGGTAGCACAGATACGCAGTATTTT. Its protein product is CATSGSGSTDTQYF.

V gene TRBV20-1 combines with J gene TRBJ1-1; TRBD1 might be the D (5 bases). The V end lost 0 bases, the J end lost 5 bases, and 10 bases lay between the germline ends. Germline CDR1 and CDR2: DFQATT and SNEGSKA (reference sequence). CDR3 size: 13 residues. CDR3: CSARDPKGTEAFF. The DNA of the CDR3 is TGCAGTGCTAGAGATCCAAAGGGGACTGAAGCTTTCTTT.